The clone carrying this TCR beta chain was picked up many times. The target antigen is unknown. The data originate from a study of response to subunit inactivated influenza vaccine. The germline CDR1 and CDR2 sequences are MGHRA and YSYEKL. CDR3 length: 16 amino acids. V lost 0 bases to trimming and J lost 9 bases; unmatched junction nucleotides: 8. The study's findings and limits: There was a suggestion from the authors that each seasonal influenza vaccination recruits few new T cells.

A single record per CDR3 protein comes from TCRdb applying MiXCR to the RT-PCR reads. The sample includes around 570,000 distinct CDR3 sequences, about 10% of them seen just once. These data were also reused for a study on T cells expressing NK-cell markers. Turning to that study: A 5'RACE template switching approach incorporating UMIs was used to make TCR beta cDNA. Repertoire data for TCR beta were derived from sorted T cells (CD3+CD56+NKG2C+, CD3+CD56+NKG2C- and CD3+CD56-NKG2C+).

The origin of this receptor is a man aged 50-60 years who received an inactivated influenza vaccine. Source: PBMCs from blood, taken on the day of vaccination. The chain carries TRBV4-1 and TRBJ1-6, with 7 bases matching TRBD1. CDR3 DNA: TGCGCCAGCAGCCAAGAAGGGCAGGGGGGGCGTTCACCCCTCCACTTT. It codes for CASSQEGQGGRSPLHF.